The 30 T cell receptor beta chains below were found in one sample sequenced in a study of blood T cell repertoires in COVID-19. Clones were sequenced by immunoSEQ multiplex PCR, and TCRdb holds only the in-frame ones, with some missing. The table includes some 180,000 clones, less than 85% detected once. The sequencing sample was made of PBMCs or T cells enriched from blood (not recorded which). The receptors were gathered from an older woman with acute COVID-19.

This chain links TRBV27 with TRBJ2-2; a weak D match, TRBD2 (6 bases). The V end lost 1 base, the J end lost 3 bases, and 12 bases lay between the germline ends. The CDR3 contains 16 residues. CDR1 MNHEY and CDR2 SMNVEV come from the germline V gene (reference sequence). CDR3 protein: CASSLLSREDTGELFF. CDR3 DNA: TGTGCCAGCAGTTTATTGTCCAGGGAGGACACCGGGGAGCTGTTTTTT.

The chain is built from TRBV11-3 and TRBJ2-5, with a possible D match to TRBD1 (6 bases). Germline V gene lookup returns CDR1 SGHNT and CDR2 YENEEA. The CDR3 runs 15 residues. V shed 5 bases and J shed 0 bases, with 13 bases lying between them. The CDR3 reads CASSHAGAYQETQYF. DNA for the CDR3: TGTGCCAGCAGCCACGCAGGGGCCTACCAAGAGACCCAGTACTTC.

There are a few counts of this clone. The gene calls are TRBV10-3 and TRBJ1-1; D may be TRBD1 (5 bases). Germline V CDR1 and CDR2: ENHRY, SYGVKD. The CDR3 is 13 amino acids. Trimming stripped 4 bases from V and 4 bases from J, with 10 bases between. This CDR3 reads CAISASGSTEAFF. In DNA, the CDR3 is TGTGCCATCAGTGCCTCAGGGTCCACTGAAGCTTTCTTT.

This clone came up once. The DNA of the CDR3 is TGCGCCAGCAGCTTGATGGCAGGGGCGTACAATGAGCAGTTCTTC. Its protein is CASSLMAGAYNEQFF. The rearrangement joins TRBV5-1 to TRBJ2-1, with D tentatively TRBD1 (6 bases). Trimming took 1 base from V and 4 from J, leaving 12 bases between them. Germline loops: CDR1 SGHRS, CDR2 YFSETQ. This CDR3 has 15 amino acids.

In DNA, the CDR3 is TGTGCCAGCAGCCCAACGGGGTGGAGCACTGAAGCTTTCTTT. Its translation: CASSPTGWSTEAFF. This chain links TRBV6-5 with TRBJ1-1; D gene ambiguous. CDR1 MNHEY and CDR2 SVGAGI come from the germline V gene. The CDR3 is 14 residues long. Trimming removed 6 bases from V and 4 bases from J, with 15 bases in between.

The J gene is TRBJ2-2, the V gene TRBV4-1, with D tentatively TRBD1 (5 bases). Germline V gene data show CDR1 as MGHRA and CDR2 as YSYEKL. This CDR3 contains 12 residues. The V end lost 2 bases, the J end lost 10 bases, and 8 bases lay between the germline ends. The CDR3 here is CASSQKGMELFF. CDR3 coding DNA: TGCGCCAGCAGCCAAAAGGGGATGGAGCTGTTTTTT.

This clone has a count of ten or more. The DNA for the CDR3 is TGTGCCAGCAGTGACATGTACGAGCAGTACTTC. It yields the protein CASSDMYEQYF. V is TRBV12-3 or TRBV12-4 and J is TRBJ2-7; D is uncertain. CDR3 length: 11 residues. Trimming took off 5 bases at V and 4 bases at J, with 6 bases between the two ends.

This clone appeared a few times. The chain combines TRBV27 with TRBJ2-1; 8 bases agree with TRBD2. The CDR3 covers 12 residues. Germline V CDR1 and CDR2: MNHEY, SMNVEV (reference sequence). Trimming removed 11 bases from V and 8 bases from J; junction bases left unmatched: 8. CDR3 residues: CAALGGAHEQFF. The CDR3 DNA reads as TGTGCCGCCCTCGGGGGGGCCCATGAGCAGTTCTTC.

The rearrangement uses TRBV7-2 and TRBJ2-2, with 12 bases that match TRBD2. Germline V gene sequence: CDR1 SGHTA, CDR2 FQGNSA. V shed 1 base and J 2 bases; nucleotides not matched to a gene: 5. The CDR3 contains 18 residues. The CDR3 sequence: CASSLETSGGPNTGELFF. CDR3 DNA: TGTGCCAGCAGCTTAGAGACTAGCGGGGGCCCCAACACCGGGGAGCTGTTTTTT.

The chain carries TRBV19 and TRBJ2-1; 8 bases are shared with TRBD2. After removal of 5 bases from V and 7 bases from J, the junction contained 7 bases not matched to a gene. Per germline, CDR1 LNHDA and CDR2 SQIVND (reference sequence). CDR3 length: 14 amino acids. CDR3 amino acids: CASSSTGGANEQFF. The DNA for the CDR3 is TGTGCCAGTAGTTCGACGGGAGGGGCGAATGAGCAGTTCTTC. The full variable domain, its missing parts supplied by reference TRBV19 and TRBJ2-1, is DGGITQSPKYLFRKEGQNVTLSCEQNLNHDAMYWYRQDPGQGLRLIYYSQIVNDFQKGDIAEGYSVSREKKESFPLTVTSAQKNPTAFYLCASSSTGGANEQFFGPGTRLTVL.

V gene TRBV5-6 combines with J gene TRBJ2-1, with TRBD2 identical over 9 bases. Trimming at V came to 3 bases and at J to 15 bases, leaving 19 bases not matched to a gene. This CDR3 is 16 amino acids long. Germline CDR1 is SGHDT and CDR2 is YYEEEE. Here the CDR3 reads CASSSKLDWRGGLAFF. As DNA, the CDR3 is TGTGCCAGCAGCTCCAAATTGGACTGGCGGGGGGGCCTCGCGTTCTTC.

The count of this clone is one. This chain uses TRBV27 with TRBJ2-1; 11 bases map to TRBD1. The V gene's germline CDR1 is MNHEY and CDR2 SMNVEV (reference sequence). The ends lost 10 bases at V and 8 bases at J; junction bases unmatched: 7. The CDR3 spans 13 residues. Written as DNA, the CDR3 is TGTGCCACCAGGACAGGGGGCATGGATGAGCAGTTCTTC. As protein: CATRTGGMDEQFF.

The CDR3 DNA sequence: TGTGCCAGCAGCCTCGGGACAGGGTCTTCCCCCTATGGCTACACCTTC. It specifies CASSLGTGSSPYGYTF. The rearrangement uses TRBV7-2 and TRBJ1-2, with TRBD1 identical over 9 bases. The CDR3 is made up of 16 amino acids. Germline V gene sequence: CDR1 SGHTA, CDR2 FQGNSA. The V segment lost 5 bases and the J segment 4 bases; nucleotides outside the gene matches: 11.

The chain is built from TRBV19 and TRBJ1-4; D perhaps matches TRBD1 (6 bases). Trimming left V 5 bases short and J 0 bases short, with 10 bases between. From germline, CDR1 is LNHDA and CDR2 SQIVND (reference sequence). The CDR3 sequence is 15 residues long. As DNA, the CDR3 is TGTGCCAGTAGTTCTCAGGGGTCAACTAATGAAAAACTGTTTTTT. This translates into CASSSQGSTNEKLFF.

The rearrangement uses TRBV28 and TRBJ1-1; a possible D gene is TRBD1 (5 bases). Germline V gene data show CDR1 as MDHEN and CDR2 as SYDVKM. Trimming shortened V by 7 bases and J by 2 bases, and 11 bases separated the two germline ends. There are 13 residues in the CDR3. The CDR3 loop is CASTEGSNTEAFF. In DNA, the CDR3 is TGTGCCAGCACGGAGGGGTCCAACACTGAAGCTTTCTTT. Filled out from reference TRBV28 and TRBJ1-1, the complete variable domain reads DVKVTQSSRYLVKRTGEKVFLECVQDMDHENMFWYRQDPGLGLRLIYFSYDVKMKEKGDIPEGYSVSREKKERFSLILESASTNQTSMYLCASTEGSNTEAFFGQGTRLTVV.

V usage is TRBV10-3 and J usage is TRBJ1-2; weak D call: TRBD1 (5 bases). Germline loops: CDR1 ENHRY, CDR2 SYGVKD. The CDR3 runs to 12 residues. V dropped 4 bases and J dropped 7 bases, with 10 bases sitting between them. CDR3 DNA sequence: TGTGCCATCAGTGCAGGGCGAAGTGGCTACACCTTC. This sequence encodes CAISAGRSGYTF.

This rearrangement joins TRBV5-4 to TRBJ1-2; 12 bases fit TRBD1. Germline loops: CDR1 SGHNT, CDR2 YYREEE (reference sequence). Trimming at V came to 4 bases and at J to 3 bases, leaving 10 bases not matched to a gene. The CDR3 is 17 amino acids. CDR3 amino acids: CASSLPGTGGRDYGYTF. CDR3 in DNA: TGTGCCAGCAGCCTTCCCGGGACAGGGGGCCGTGACTATGGCTACACCTTC.

This clone showed up just once. V is TRBV5-4 and J is TRBJ1-1; 8 bases match TRBD1. CDR1 SGHNT and CDR2 YYREEE come from the germline V gene (reference sequence). J lost 8 bases, V lost 7 bases, and 16 bases had no gene match. The CDR3 contains 15 residues. The CDR3 sequence is CASFHKGDRSSEAFF. DNA of the CDR3: TGTGCCAGCTTTCACAAAGGGGACAGGTCGTCGGAAGCTTTCTTT.

J is TRBJ2-7 and V is TRBV28, with 8 bases lining up with TRBD1. Germline loops: CDR1 MDHEN, CDR2 SYDVKM. V lost 7 bases and J lost 2; bases outside the gene matches: 7. This CDR3 comprises 14 residues. This chain's CDR3 is CASTQGTGAYEQYF. The DNA for the CDR3 is TGTGCCAGCACCCAAGGGACAGGTGCCTACGAGCAGTACTTC. The full variable domain, with the rest looked up from reference TRBV28 and TRBJ2-7, is DVKVTQSSRYLVKRTGEKVFLECVQDMDHENMFWYRQDPGLGLRLIYFSYDVKMKEKGDIPEGYSVSREKKERFSLILESASTNQTSMYLCASTQGTGAYEQYFGPGTRLTVT.

The chain recombines TRBV6-5 with TRBJ1-2; weak D call: TRBD1 (6 bases). Trimming stripped 0 bases from V and 4 bases from J, with 15 bases between. Per the germline V gene, CDR1 is MNHEY and CDR2 is SVGAGI. The CDR3 covers 16 residues. The CDR3 protein is CASSYSGTPGFYGYTF. Written as DNA, the CDR3 is TGTGCCAGCAGTTACTCCGGGACACCTGGATTCTATGGCTACACCTTC.

The chain carries TRBV7-2 and TRBJ1-5, with 10 nucleotides matching TRBD1. The V and J ends lost 4 bases and 5 bases, in that order; junction bases with no gene match: 8. In germline, CDR1 is SGHTA, CDR2 FQGNSA. The CDR3 totals 16 residues. The CDR3 loop reads CASSSTGQGMYQPQHF. In DNA form, the CDR3 reads TGTGCCAGCAGCTCCACGGGACAGGGGATGTATCAGCCCCAGCATTTT.

CDR3 DNA: TGTGCCAGCAGCGCGGGGGTCGGGACTAGCGATCACGAGCAGTACTTC. As protein: CASSAGVGTSDHEQYF. The rearrangement uses TRBV9 and TRBJ2-7, with 10 bases that match TRBD2. The CDR3 runs to 16 residues. Germline assignment: CDR1 SGDLS and CDR2 YYNGEE. The J segment lost 5 bases and the V segment lost 3 bases, leaving 11 bases of the junction unmatched. The full variable domain, completed using reference TRBV9 and TRBJ2-7, is DSGVTQTPKHLITATGQRVTLRCSPRSGDLSVYWYQQSLDQGLQFLIQYYNGEERAKGNILERFSAQQFPDLHSELNLSSLELGDSALYFCASSAGVGTSDHEQYFGPGTRLTVT.

The chain links TRBV9 to TRBJ2-5; 7 nucleotides match TRBD2. With V trimmed by 7 bases and J by 0 bases, 6 bases remained unmatched. The CDR3 contains 14 residues. Germline V gene sequence: CDR1 SGDLS, CDR2 YYNGEE. CDR3 in amino acids: CASGRGGYQETQYF. CDR3 in DNA: TGTGCCAGCGGACGCGGGGGATACCAAGAGACCCAGTACTTC.

The V and J genes are TRBV3-1 (or the pseudogene TRBV3-2) and TRBJ2-5, with D perhaps matching TRBD1 (6 bases). Between the trimmed V and J ends, which lost 4 bases and 2 bases, there was a span of 11 bases. CDR1 and CDR2 from the germline V gene are LGHDT and YNNKEL (reference sequence). The CDR3 is 14 residues long. The CDR3 sequence: CASSRQGPQETQYF. CDR3 nucleotide sequence: TGTGCCAGCAGCCGCCAGGGGCCACAAGAGACCCAGTACTTC.

The rearrangement uses TRBV14 and TRBJ2-3; 7 positions agree with TRBD2. The germline gives CDR1 SGHDN, CDR2 FVKESK. V dropped 5 bases and J dropped 10; count of bases not matched to a gene: 6. This CDR3 is built from 12 residues. The CDR3 nucleotides read TGTGCCAGCAGCTTGATCGCGGGGGCGCAGTATTTT. It codes for CASSLIAGAQYF.

This clone was seen once. The genes are TRBV2 and TRBJ1-4; D not resolved. The CDR3 is 13 amino acids. Germline V gene sequence: CDR1 SNHLY, CDR2 FYNNEI. V lost 11 bases and J 8 bases, leaving 18 bases between the germline ends. In DNA form, the CDR3 reads TGTGCCGCCGCCAGATACGGGGAGGAAAAACTGTTTTTT. Translating gives CAAARYGEEKLFF.

The CDR3 region is CASSPYPTGAGNQPQHF. The CDR3 bases are TGTGCCAGCAGTCCCTACCCGACAGGGGCTGGCAATCAGCCCCAGCATTTT. The chain links TRBV27 to TRBJ1-5, with TRBD1 matching over 8 bases. The CDR3 length is 17 residues. V shed 5 bases, J shed 2 bases, and the junction held 11 bases outside the gene matches. Germline CDR1 and CDR2: MNHEY and SMNVEV (reference sequence).

CDR3 DNA sequence: TGTGCCAGCAGCTCCTTGACAGGGGACACTGAAGCTTTCTTT. It codes for CASSSLTGDTEAFF. The rearrangement links TRBV11-2 to TRBJ1-1; 8 bases fit TRBD1. The CDR3 runs 14 residues. J was trimmed by 3 bases and V by 4 bases; bases with no gene match: 4. Germline V CDR1 and CDR2: SGHAT, FQNNGV.

The rearrangement uses TRBV11-3 and TRBJ1-3; TRBD1 is a possible D gene (5 bases). V lost 5 bases, J lost 0 bases, and 11 bases lay in between. The CDR3 consists of 15 residues. Germline CDR1 is SGHNT and CDR2 is YENEEA. The CDR3 nucleotides read TGTGCCAGCAGCCTGGGGGGAGCCTCTGGAAACACCATATATTTT. It yields the protein CASSLGGASGNTIYF.

The J gene is TRBJ1-5, the V gene TRBV2, with a possible D match to TRBD1 (6 bases). Trimming left V 6 bases short and J 0 bases short, with 18 bases between. Germline CDR1 is SNHLY and CDR2 is FYNNEI. There are 17 residues in the CDR3. The CDR3, as DNA: TGTGCCAGCAGCCTCCGGGACACCTACTATAGCAATCAGCCCCAGCATTTT. Translated: CASSLRDTYYSNQPQHF.